The clone carrying this T cell receptor (beta chain) has only one observation. Antigen: not known. This specimen belongs to a study of cytomegalovirus exposure and HLA in healthy donors. Findings and limits, study-wide: It was only CMV serostatus that was available as immune exposure information. The classifier reportedly diagnosed cytomegalovirus status with high specificity and sensitivity.

A multiplex PCR was run with 60 Vbeta primers and 13 Jbeta primers. Generated by immunoSEQ multiplex PCR, the TCRdb table keeps only in-frame clones and is missing some. The sample gives around 140,000 clones, 75% to 85% of which show up once; about 2% is in the top ten. The CDR3 runs to 13 residues. V lost 7 bases, J lost 5 bases, and 15 bases lay in between. Germline V CDR1 and CDR2: LNHDA, SQIVND (reference sequence). This TCR derives from a female donor in good health and CMV-seropositive. The sequenced sample was PBMCs. The genes are TRBV19 and TRBJ2-7, with a tentative D call TRBD2 (6 bases). CDR3 residues: CASTPSGENEQYF. Here the CDR3 DNA reads TGTGCCAGTACCCCGTCGGGGGAAAACGAGCAGTACTTC.